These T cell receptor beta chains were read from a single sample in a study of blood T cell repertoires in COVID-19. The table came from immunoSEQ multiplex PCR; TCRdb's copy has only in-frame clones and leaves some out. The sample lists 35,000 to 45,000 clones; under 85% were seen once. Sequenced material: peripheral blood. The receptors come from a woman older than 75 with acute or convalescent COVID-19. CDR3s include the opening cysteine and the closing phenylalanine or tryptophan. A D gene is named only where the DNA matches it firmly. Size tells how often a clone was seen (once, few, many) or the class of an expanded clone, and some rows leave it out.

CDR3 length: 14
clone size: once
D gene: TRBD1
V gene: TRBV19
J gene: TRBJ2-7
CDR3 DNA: TGTGCCAGTAGTACCGGGACAGGGACCTACGAGCAGTACTTC
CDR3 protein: CASSTGTGTYEQYF

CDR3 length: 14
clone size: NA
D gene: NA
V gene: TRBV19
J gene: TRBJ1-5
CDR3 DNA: TGTGCCAGTAGTATTTCCTATGATATTCAGCCCCAGCATTTT
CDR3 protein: CASSISYDIQPQHF

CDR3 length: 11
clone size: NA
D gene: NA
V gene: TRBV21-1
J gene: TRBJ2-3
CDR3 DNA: TGTGCCAGCATAAGCACAGATACGCAGTATTTT
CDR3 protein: CASISTDTQYF

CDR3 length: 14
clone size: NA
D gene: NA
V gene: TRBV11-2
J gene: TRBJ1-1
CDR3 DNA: TGTGCCAGCAGCACTTTACAGGGAAACACTGAAGCTTTCTTT
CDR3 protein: CASSTLQGNTEAFF

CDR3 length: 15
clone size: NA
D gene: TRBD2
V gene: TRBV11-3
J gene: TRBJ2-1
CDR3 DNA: TGTGCCAGCAGCCCCGCCAAAGCGGGAGGCAATGAGCAGTTCTTC
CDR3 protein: CASSPAKAGGNEQFF

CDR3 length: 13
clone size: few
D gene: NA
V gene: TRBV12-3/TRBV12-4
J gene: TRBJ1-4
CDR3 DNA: TGTGCCACCCAGCTAGCAACTAATGAAAAACTGTTTTTT
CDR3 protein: CATQLATNEKLFF

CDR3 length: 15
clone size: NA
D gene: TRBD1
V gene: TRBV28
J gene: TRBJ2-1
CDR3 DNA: TGTGCCAGCCTTTTTGGGGACAGGGGCATCAATGAGCAGTTCTTC
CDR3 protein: CASLFGDRGINEQFF

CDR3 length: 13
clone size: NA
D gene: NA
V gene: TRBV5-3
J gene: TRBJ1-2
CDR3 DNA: TGTGCCAGAAGCTTGTTTGGCCGCTATGGCTACACCTTC
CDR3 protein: CARSLFGRYGYTF

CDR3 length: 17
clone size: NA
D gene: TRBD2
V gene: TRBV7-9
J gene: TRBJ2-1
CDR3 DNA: TGTGCCAGCAGTCCCCCCTCCGGGACTAGTTATGACAATGAGCAGTTCTTC
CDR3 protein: CASSPPSGTSYDNEQFF

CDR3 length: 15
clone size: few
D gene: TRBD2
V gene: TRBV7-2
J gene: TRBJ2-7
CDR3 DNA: TGTGCCAGCAGTTTTATAGCGGGAGGGGCGGGAGAGCAGTACTTC
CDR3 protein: CASSFIAGGAGEQYF

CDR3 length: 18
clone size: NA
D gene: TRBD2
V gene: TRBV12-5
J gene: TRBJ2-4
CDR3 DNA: TGTGCTAGTGGTTTATCCGGGACTAGCGGGAGGGTGAGAAACATTCAGTACTTC
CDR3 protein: CASGLSGTSGRVRNIQYF

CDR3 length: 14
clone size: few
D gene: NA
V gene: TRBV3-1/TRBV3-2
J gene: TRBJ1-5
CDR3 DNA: TGTGCCAGCAGCCTCGGACAGCGAGATCAGCCCCAGCATTTT
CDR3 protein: CASSLGQRDQPQHF

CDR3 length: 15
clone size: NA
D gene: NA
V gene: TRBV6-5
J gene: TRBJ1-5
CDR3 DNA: TGTGCCAGCAGGACCCTTCAGGGGAGCAATCAGCCCCAGCATTTT
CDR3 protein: CASRTLQGSNQPQHF

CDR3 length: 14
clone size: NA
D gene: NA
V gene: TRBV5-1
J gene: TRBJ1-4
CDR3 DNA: TGCGCCAGCAGCTTGGGAACTGGGGCCTTTGGGATGTTTTTT
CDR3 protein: CASSLGTGAFGMFF

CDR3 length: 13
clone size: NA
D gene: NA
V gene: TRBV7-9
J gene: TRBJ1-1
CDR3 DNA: TGTGCCAGCAGTCACACAGGGATTACTGAAGCTTTCTTT
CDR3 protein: CASSHTGITEAFF

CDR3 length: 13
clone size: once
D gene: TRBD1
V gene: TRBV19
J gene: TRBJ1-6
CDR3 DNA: TGTGCCACCTCGGACAGGGGAGGTTCACCCCTCCACTTT
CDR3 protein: CATSDRGGSPLHF

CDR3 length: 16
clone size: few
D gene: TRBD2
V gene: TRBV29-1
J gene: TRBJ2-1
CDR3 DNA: TGCAGCGTTGAAGGGCGGACTAGTGGGGTTTACAATGAGCAGTTCTTC
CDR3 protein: CSVEGRTSGVYNEQFF

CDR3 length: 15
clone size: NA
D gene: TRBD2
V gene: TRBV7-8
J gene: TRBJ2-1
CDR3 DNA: TGTGCCAGCAGCCCCCGACTAGCGGACGACAATGAGCAGTTCTTC
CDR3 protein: CASSPRLADDNEQFF

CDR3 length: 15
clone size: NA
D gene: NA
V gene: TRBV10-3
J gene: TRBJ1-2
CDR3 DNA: TGTGCCATCAGTGAGGGTGACAGGTCAGGCTATGGCTACACCTTC
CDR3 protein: CAISEGDRSGYGYTF

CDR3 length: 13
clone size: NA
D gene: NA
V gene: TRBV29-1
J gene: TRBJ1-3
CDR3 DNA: TGCAGCGTTATCTTCCCCTCTGGAAACACCATATATTTT
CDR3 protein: CSVIFPSGNTIYF

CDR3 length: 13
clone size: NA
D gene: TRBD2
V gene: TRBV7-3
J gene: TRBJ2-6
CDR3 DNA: TGTGCCTCGGGGGGAGCTGGGGCCAACGTCCTGACTTTC
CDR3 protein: CASGGAGANVLTF

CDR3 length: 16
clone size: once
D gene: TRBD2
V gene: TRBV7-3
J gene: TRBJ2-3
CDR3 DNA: TGTGCCAGCAGCTTAAGACTAGCGGGGAACACAGATACGCAGTATTTT
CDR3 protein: CASSLRLAGNTDTQYF

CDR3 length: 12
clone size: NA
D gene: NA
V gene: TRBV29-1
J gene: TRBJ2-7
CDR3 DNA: TGCAGCGTTGCCGACGGGTCCTACGAGCAGTACTTC
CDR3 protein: CSVADGSYEQYF

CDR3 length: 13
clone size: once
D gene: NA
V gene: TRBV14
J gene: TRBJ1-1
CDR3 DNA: TGTGCCAGCAGCCAAAGGGGGTACACTGAAGCTTTCTTT
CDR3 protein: CASSQRGYTEAFF

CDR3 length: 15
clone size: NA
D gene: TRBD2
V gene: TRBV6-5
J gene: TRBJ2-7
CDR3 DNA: TGTGCCAGCAGACTTAGCGGGAGTTCGGACTACGAGCAGTACTTC
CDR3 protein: CASRLSGSSDYEQYF

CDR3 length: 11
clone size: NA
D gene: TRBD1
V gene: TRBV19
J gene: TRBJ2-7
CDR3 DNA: TGTGCCAGTAGTTCAGGGGGCCAGCAGTACTTC
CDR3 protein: CASSSGGQQYF

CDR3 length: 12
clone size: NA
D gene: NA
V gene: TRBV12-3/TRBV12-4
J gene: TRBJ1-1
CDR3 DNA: TGTGCCAGCAGTTTAGCGGCAGGGGAAGCTTTCTTT
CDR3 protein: CASSLAAGEAFF

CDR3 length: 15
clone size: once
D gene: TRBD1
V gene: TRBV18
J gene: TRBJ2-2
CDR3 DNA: TGTGCCAGCTCAGAACAGGGGGCAAGGACCGGGGAGCTGTTTTTT
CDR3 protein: CASSEQGARTGELFF

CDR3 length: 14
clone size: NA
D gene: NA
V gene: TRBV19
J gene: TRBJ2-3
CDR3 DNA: TGTGCCAGTAACAGAGCGGGCAAGGCAGATACGCAGTATTTT
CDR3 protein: CASNRAGKADTQYF

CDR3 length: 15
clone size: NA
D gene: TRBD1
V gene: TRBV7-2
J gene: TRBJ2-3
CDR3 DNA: TGTGCCAGCAGCTTAGATGGGACAGGGGCCGATACGCAGTATTTT
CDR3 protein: CASSLDGTGADTQYF

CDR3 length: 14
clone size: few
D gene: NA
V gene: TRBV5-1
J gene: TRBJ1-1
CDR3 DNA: TGCGCCAGCAGCTTAAACGAGCTGAACACTGAAGCTTTCTTT
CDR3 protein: CASSLNELNTEAFF

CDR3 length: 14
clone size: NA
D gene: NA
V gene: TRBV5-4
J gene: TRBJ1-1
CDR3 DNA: TGTGCCAGCAGCCGACAGGTTTCGAACACTGAAGCTTTCTTT
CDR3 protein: CASSRQVSNTEAFF

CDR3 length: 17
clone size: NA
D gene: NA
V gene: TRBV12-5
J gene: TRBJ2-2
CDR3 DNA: TGTGCTAGTGGGATAAGCGGACAGGAAGGAGGGACCGGGGAGCTGTTTTTT
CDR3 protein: CASGISGQEGGTGELFF

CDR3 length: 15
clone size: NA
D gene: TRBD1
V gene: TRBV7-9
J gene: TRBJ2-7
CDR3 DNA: TGTGCCAGCAGCTTCCCGGGACAGGGTACCTACGAGCAGTACTTC
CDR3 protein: CASSFPGQGTYEQYF

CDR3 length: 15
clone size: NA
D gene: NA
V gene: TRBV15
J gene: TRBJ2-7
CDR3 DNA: TGTGCCACCAGCAGAGATCTCGCGACAGGTGGCGAGCAGTACTTC
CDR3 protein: CATSRDLATGGEQYF

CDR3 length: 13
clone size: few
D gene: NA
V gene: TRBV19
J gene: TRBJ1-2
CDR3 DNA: TGTGCCAGTTCCCTCCCGGGGAACTATGGCTACACCTTC
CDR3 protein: CASSLPGNYGYTF

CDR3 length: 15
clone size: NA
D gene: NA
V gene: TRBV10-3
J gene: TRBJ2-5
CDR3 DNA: TGTGCCATCAGTGGGGGGAAGACAGGTTCTAAGACCCAGTACTTC
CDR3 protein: CAISGGKTGSKTQYF

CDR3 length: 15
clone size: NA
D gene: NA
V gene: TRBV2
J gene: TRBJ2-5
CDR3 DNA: TGTGCCAGCAGTGAACAGGGTTCAAATGGGGAGACCCAGTACTTC
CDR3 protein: CASSEQGSNGETQYF